The 30 T cell receptor beta chains given below trace back to one sample, sequenced in a study of tumor-infiltrating lymphocytes in primary liver carcinoma. The blood RNA (from unsorted whole blood) was obtained, and germline DNA was also extracted. Total RNA (roughly 530 ng) served as template for TCR beta cDNA synthesis primed by a constant-region primer. TCR beta libraries came from three nested multiplex PCR rounds using slightly modified ARM-PCR. TRBV1-TRBV30 forward primers paired with a C-beta reverse primer were used in the first two PCR rounds, which ran approximately 10 cycles each. TCRdb reprocessed the multiplex PCR reads with MiXCR, giving one entry per CDR3 protein. The data show about 310,000 distinct CDR3 sequences, approximately 60% seen once. Specimen: peripheral blood. These TCRs come from a man in his forties with primary liver carcinoma and hepatitis B virus infection.

Points on this clonotype: Compared with germline, one end of the junction differs, possibly owing to a read error. The chain employs TRBV4-2 and TRBJ1-4, with 10 bases lining up with TRBD1. Germline-derived CDR1 and CDR2 are LGHNA and YNFKEQ. The CDR3 extends over 17 amino acids. This chain's CDR3 is CASSRGTGAGTNEKLLF. CDR3 nucleotide sequence: TGTGCCAGCAGCCGGGGGACAGGGGCTGGCACTAACGAAAAACTGCTTTTT.

This clonotype has just a few counts. Relative to the germline gene, one junction end is altered; a read error may explain this. The chain has TRBV28 and TRBJ2-7; D unclear. This CDR3 is 11 amino acids long. Germline V gives CDR1 MDHEN, CDR2 SYDVKM. The CDR3 spells CASHGRYEHYF. The DNA of the CDR3 is TGTGCCAGCCATGGACGGTACGAGCACTACTTC.

Concerning this clonotype itself: Since a much larger clone is just one base distant, this may be a read error. The V call is TRBV12-3 or TRBV12-4, the J call TRBJ2-2; D could derive from TRBD1 or TRBD2 (5 bases each). The CDR3 loop spans 15 amino acids. The CDR3 loop is CAVKGEGRRTGKLFF. The DNA for the CDR3 is TGTGCCGTCAAAGGCGAGGGACGGAGAACCGGGAAGCTGTTTTTT.

This chain connects TRBV13 to TRBJ2-7; 8 nucleotides align to TRBD1. The CDR3 runs 14 residues. Germline CDR1 reads PRHDT; CDR2 reads FYEKMQ (reference sequence). V gave up 4 bases and J gave up 3 bases; unmatched junction bases: 5. Here the CDR3 DNA reads TGTGCCAGCAGCTCGACAGGGGACATCTACGAGCAGTACTTC. This encodes CASSSTGDIYEQYF.

This clonotype was found many times. As DNA, the CDR3 is TGCAGCGTTGACGACGGAACCTATGGCTACACCTTC. This gives the protein CSVDDGTYGYTF. The chain is built from TRBV29-1 and TRBJ1-2; D is uncertain. The CDR3 has 12 amino acids. The germline gives CDR1 SQVTM, CDR2 ANQGSEA. V was cut by 3 bases and J by 4 bases, with 9 bases left in between.

This clonotype was counted only a few times. This rearrangement joins TRBV6-5 to TRBJ2-3; D call uncertain. V lost 6 bases, J lost 3 bases, and 13 bases lay in between. Looked up from germline, CDR1 is MNHEY and CDR2 is SVGAGI. The CDR3 spans 14 residues. The CDR3 region is CASRVGPSTDTQYF. Written as DNA, the CDR3 is TGTGCCAGCAGGGTAGGGCCTAGTACAGATACGCAGTATTTT.

In regard to this clonotype: Since a much larger clone is just one base distant, this may be a read error. The chain is built from TRBV6-1 and TRBJ1-2, with a tentative D call TRBD1 (5 bases). The CDR3 is 15 amino acids. Germline CDR1 reads MNHNS; CDR2 reads SASEGT. The DNA for the CDR3 is TGTGCCAGCAAGTGGGGCGGGACCGATAACTGTGGCTACACCTTC. As protein: CASKWGGTDNCGYTF.

Worth noting for this clonotype: Because it lacks the conserved phenylalanine or tryptophan at the end, this CDR3 is likely a read error. The chain uses TRBV29-1 and TRBJ1-5; 8 positions match TRBD1. Looked up from germline, CDR1 is SQVTM and CDR2 is ANQGSEA. The V gene end was trimmed by 8 bases and the J gene end by 6 bases; junction bases not matched to a gene: 9. The CDR3 sequence is 13 residues long. The CDR3 loop reads CSPRGRRGQPQHL. In DNA form, the CDR3 reads TGCAGCCCCAGGGGGCGCCGCGGTCAGCCCCAGCATCTT.

About this clonotype itself: Mismatch with germline at one junction end may stem from a read error. The chain couples TRBV29-1 to TRBJ2-7, with 9 positions matching TRBD1. CDR3 length: 13 amino acids. In germline, CDR1 is SQVTM, CDR2 ANQGSEA. Here the CDR3 reads CSVGQGGSYEQYF. In nucleotides, the CDR3 is TGCAGCGTTGGACAGGGGGGATCCTACGAGCAGTATTTC.

This clonotype was recorded a few times. The V call is TRBV5-1, the J call TRBJ1-5; D gene ambiguous. The CDR3 loop spans 15 amino acids. Germline V gives CDR1 SGHRS, CDR2 YFSETQ. Trimming removed 0 bases from V and 0 bases from J, with 7 bases in between. This CDR3 is CASSLGPNSNQPQHF. In DNA, the CDR3 is TGCGCCAGCAGCTTGGGCCCGAATAGCAATCAGCCCCAGCATTTT.

This clonotype was observed at least ten times. The V and J genes are TRBV12-5 and TRBJ1-2, with a tentative D call TRBD1 (6 bases). V was shortened by 6 bases and J by 8 bases, with 13 bases between the two germline ends. Germline lookup yields CDR1 LGHNT and CDR2 FRNRAP. The CDR3 runs 12 residues. The CDR3 sequence is CASGHREGGYTF. The CDR3 DNA follows: TGTGCTAGTGGCCACAGGGAAGGAGGCTACACCTTC.

This clonotype was counted many times. J is TRBJ2-7 and V is TRBV6-1, with D perhaps matching TRBD2 (6 bases). Trimming took 2 bases from V and 9 from J, leaving 11 bases between them. The length of the CDR3 is 12 residues. Germline V gene lookup returns CDR1 MNHNS and CDR2 SASEGT. CDR3 loop: CASSENQAGQYF. As DNA, the CDR3 is TGTGCCAGCAGTGAAAACCAAGCGGGGCAGTACTTC.

The chain carries TRBV6-6 and TRBJ1-3; no clear D. Germline-derived CDR1 and CDR2 are MNHNY and SVGAGI (reference sequence). CDR3 length: 14 residues. Trimming pared 7 bases from V and 3 bases from J, leaving 13 bases between. The CDR3 reads CASTLREVGNTIYF. The CDR3 region has the DNA TGTGCCAGCACCTTAAGAGAGGTTGGAAACACCATATATTTT.

On this clonotype: This may stem from a read error, because a much larger clone lies one nucleotide away. This chain uses TRBV6-2 or TRBV6-3 with TRBJ1-4; D possibly corresponds to TRBD1 (6 bases). CDR1 is MNHEY, CDR2 SVGEGT, per germline. V lost 8 bases and J 5 bases, leaving 15 bases between the germline ends. The CDR3 is 14 amino acids. CDR3 amino acids: CASAGYRENEKLFF. DNA of the CDR3: TGTGCCAGCGCCGGTTACAGGGAAAATGAAAAACTGTTTTTT.

A word on this clonotype: A read error may produce the germline difference seen at one junction end. The genes are TRBV6-2 or TRBV6-3 and TRBJ1-2; TRBD1 agrees at 7 bases. CDR3 length: 15 amino acids. Germline loops: CDR1 MNHEY, CDR2 SVGEGT. The CDR3 here is CASTQSRDSLYGYAF. CDR3 DNA: TGTGCCAGCACCCAAAGTCGGGACAGCCTCTATGGCTACGCCTTC.

This clonotype was recorded many times. The chain uses TRBV6-6 and TRBJ2-1, with a possible D match to TRBD2 (5 bases). The CDR3 runs to 9 residues. Per the germline V gene, CDR1 is MNHNY and CDR2 is SVGAGI (reference sequence). CDR3 loop: CGVGSEQFF. CDR3 DNA sequence: TGTGGGGTTGGGAGTGAGCAGTTCTTC.

The chain combines TRBV5-1 with TRBJ2-5, with TRBD1 matching 9 bases. Trimming removed 1 base from V and 5 bases from J; junction bases left unmatched: 3. The CDR3 extends over 14 amino acids. Germline lookup yields CDR1 SGHRS and CDR2 YFSETQ. The CDR3 nucleotides read TGCGCCAGCAGCTTGCTGACAGGGGGTGAGACCCAGTACTTC. It codes for CASSLLTGGETQYF.

This clonotype has at least ten counts. The V call is TRBV14, the J call TRBJ2-1, with D unresolved. V dropped 3 bases and J dropped 6 bases, with 18 bases sitting between them. Per the germline V gene, CDR1 is SGHDN and CDR2 is FVKESK. This CDR3 region has 16 residues. CDR3 DNA: TGTGCCAGCAGCCATTTAGGATTAGCAACCGGCAATGAGCAGTTCTTC. Encoded protein: CASSHLGLATGNEQFF.

This clonotype appeared once. It may be a read error: a sequence one base away is much more abundant. The chain combines TRBV10-3 with TRBJ2-5, with D possibly TRBD1 on 5 matching bases. The V gene's germline CDR1 is ENHRY and CDR2 SYGVKD. The CDR3 consists of 13 residues. Trimming shortened V by 5 bases and J by 3 bases, and 10 bases separated the two germline ends. The CDR3 nucleotides read TGTGCCATCAGTAAGACAGAGGAAGAGACCCAGTACTTC. Protein sequence: CAISKTEEETQYF.

Notes on this clonotype: This may come from a read error, since a much larger clone is one base off. The V and J genes are TRBV4-2 and TRBJ2-3; no definite D call. Deletions cut 0 bases from V and 4 bases from J, with 8 bases between. Looked up from germline, CDR1 is LGHNA and CDR2 is YNFKEQ. CDR3 size: 14 residues. Written as DNA, the CDR3 is TGTGCCAGCAGCCAAGAGGGCAACCCAGATACGCAGTATTTT. It codes for CASSQEGNPDTQYF.

Comment on this clonotype: This may stem from a read error, because a much larger clone lies one nucleotide away. V and J are TRBV10-3 and TRBJ2-3, with D hard to call. CDR1 ENHRY and CDR2 SYGVKD come from the germline V gene. The CDR3 is 12 residues long. CDR3 region: CATSESGDTQYF. For the CDR3, the DNA is TGTGCCACCAGTGAGTCGGGAGATACGCAGTATTTT.

Notes on this clonotype: A read error is possible here, since a much larger clone lies one base away. V gene TRBV6-6 combines with J gene TRBJ2-7, with 7 positions matching TRBD2. Germline CDR1 reads MNHNY; CDR2 reads SVGAGI (reference sequence). This CDR3 is 15 amino acids long. With V trimmed by 4 bases and J by 7 bases, 13 bases remained unmatched. CDR3 protein: CASSSLGTKAEEQYF. The CDR3, as DNA: TGTGCCAGCAGTTCCCTCGGGACTAAGGCTGAGGAGCAGTACTTC.

V is TRBV11-2 and J is TRBJ2-1; D remains unclear. Germline V gene data show CDR1 as SGHAT and CDR2 as FQNNGV. This CDR3 contains 11 residues. DNA of the CDR3: TGTGTTAGCAGCCCCCTTAATGAGCAGTTCTTC. This translates into CVSSPLNEQFF.

This clonotype was recorded many times. The chain recombines TRBV5-5 with TRBJ2-7, with no clear D. Germline V lookup: CDR1 SGHKS, CDR2 YYEKEE (reference sequence). V lost 3 bases and J lost 4, with 2 bases in between. This CDR3 contains 10 residues. The CDR3 nucleotides are TGTGCCAGCAGCTCTTACGAGCAGTACTTC. Amino acids: CASSSYEQYF.

Regarding this clonotype: It is likely a read error, because the conserved phenylalanine at the end of the CDR3 is missing. The chain uses TRBV5-4 and TRBJ2-3; no clear D. Germline lookup yields CDR1 SGHNT and CDR2 YYREEE (reference sequence). CDR3 length: 14 residues. The V and J ends lost 4 bases and 0 bases respectively, with 9 bases between them. The CDR3 nucleotides read TGTGCCAGCAGCCCTCCCTTAAGCACAGATACGCAGTATTCT. Translation: CASSPPLSTDTQYS.

This clonotype was recorded at least ten times. The chain recombines TRBV6-5 with TRBJ2-3; D unresolved. The V and J ends lost 6 bases and 3 bases respectively, with 13 bases between them. Germline CDR1 reads MNHEY; CDR2 reads SVGAGI. This CDR3 has 14 residues. The CDR3 sequence: CASRPVGATDTQYF. DNA of the CDR3: TGTGCCAGCAGACCGGTGGGCGCAACAGATACGCAGTATTTT.

This rearrangement joins TRBV2 to TRBJ2-2; no clear D gene. The V and J ends lost 10 bases and 3 bases respectively, with 12 bases between them. The CDR3 totals 13 residues. Germline-derived CDR1 and CDR2 are SNHLY and FYNNEI. The DNA for the CDR3 is TGTGCCACGCACCCAGAGGACACCGGGGAGCTGTTTTTT. It is translated as CATHPEDTGELFF.

This rearrangement joins TRBV28 to TRBJ2-3; 8 bases line up with TRBD2. CDR3 length: 13 amino acids. V trimming: 6 bases; J trimming: 3 bases; junction bases outside the gene matches: 2. Germline CDR1 reads MDHEN; CDR2 reads SYDVKM. CDR3 amino acids: CASRREVTDTQYF. Here the CDR3 DNA reads TGTGCCAGCAGGCGGGAGGTGACAGATACGCAGTATTTT.

This clonotype showed up many times. The chain has TRBV11-2 and TRBJ2-6; D perhaps matches TRBD2 (6 bases). Trimming pared 6 bases from V and 4 bases from J, leaving 10 bases between. The germline V gene encodes CDR1 SGHAT and CDR2 FQNNGV. The CDR3 sequence is 14 residues long. The CDR3 region is CASSPGRGANVLTF. The CDR3, as DNA: TGTGCCAGCAGTCCCGGGAGAGGGGCCAACGTCCTGACTTTC.

Concerning this clonotype: Being one base from a much bigger clone, this may be a read error. This sequence joins TRBV6-2 or TRBV6-3 and TRBJ2-1, with 7 bases lining up with TRBD1. With V trimmed by 5 bases and J by 7 bases, 11 bases remained unmatched. Germline CDR1 and CDR2: MNHEY and SVGEGT. This CDR3 contains 15 residues. The CDR3 nucleotides read TGTGCCAGCAGTCACGCTCCGACAGGGAAGAATGAGCAGTTCTTC. It specifies CASSHAPTGKNEQFF.